This T cell receptor (beta chain) was recovered during a study of cytomegalovirus exposure and HLA in healthy donors. General study points: First-cohort TCR clusters were later found to tend to co-occur in the 120 or so validation repertoires.

The repertoire was sequenced with immunoSEQ multiplex PCR; TCRdb's copy has only in-frame clones and lacks some. Of approximately 97,000 clones in the sample, roughly 95% were seen once. With regard to this clone: Antigen specificity is unknown.

CDR1 is MNHEY and CDR2 is SMNVEV in the germline V gene (reference sequence). Germline trimming cut 4 bases from V and 7 bases from J; bases unmatched to any gene: 17. CDR3 size: 17 residues. The sample taken for sequencing was PBMCs. The TCR was taken from a woman aged 18-29 years in good health and CMV-seronegative. V is TRBV27 and J is TRBJ1-1; TRBD1 matches 8 bases. The DNA for the CDR3 is TGTGCCAGCAGTTCAGGGGGAGCGACAGGGGTCGTCTTTGAAGCTTTCTTT. The encoded protein is CASSSGGATGVVFEAFF.